One T cell receptor (beta chain) is described in this entry. The clone's antigen remains unknown. Nothing much larger sits one base from this clone, and base qualities are not available. The entry originates in a study of T cells in localized non-small cell lung cancer (dated by TCRdb to 2020 to 2022). In terms of the full investigation: The study analyzed T cell repertoires of about 230 early-stage NSCLC patients, comparing tumors and uninvolved tumor-adjacent lungs. The cohort was made up of 200 to 250 treatment-naive NSCLC patients whose localized lung tumors had been resected. NSCLC patients had a mean age of approximately 66 years, and 129 were male and about a hundred female.

From its cysteine to its phenylalanine, the CDR3 spans 15 amino acids. Left in the record is the CDR3 DNA by itself, 45 bases read in frame from the first base. The junction carries 13 bases between V and J, which are trimmed by 0 bases and 9 bases respectively. The germline V gene sets CDR1 to SGHRS and CDR2 to YFSETQ. At diagnosis, tumor, uninvolved tumor-adjacent lung and peripheral blood were collected and then preserved as a mix of FFPE and fresh-frozen material. The immunoSEQ Assay was used to sequence TCR beta CDR3 regions from DNA. Concerning the study's data processing: T cell density was computed as TCR beta template counts normalized to usable DNA estimated by amplifying housekeeping genes. Richness was estimated using the preseqR package, with extrapolation to 400,000 templates for PBMC samples and to 120,000 templates for tissue samples. Clonality was defined as one minus Pielou's evenness. Tissue-enriched TCRs were identified by differential abundance testing using productive amino-acid clonotypes, minimum total count 5 and alpha 0.1. The Jaccard Index and the Morisita Overlap Index were used to measure repertoire overlap between compartments. GLIPH grouped TCR beta CDR3s together with public tetramer-defined viral CDR3s, and a viral motif had to include at least three viral sequences and show V-gene enrichment. TCRdb stores this immuneACCESS table with in-frame sequences only. Part of the clones is absent; in the studies checked, under half of the shortfall reflects unresolved V genes, and no reason is known for the rest. That table is the source of V, J and clone size, and D and trimming were worked out from the DNA. In this sample the table shows roughly 10,000 clones, just under 30% of which occur a single time. The top ten constitute about 5% of the sample.

Paper-wide results and their limitations: Higher blood T cell density associated with longer overall survival, while higher adjacent-lung clonality associated with shorter survival. Because the study design was exploratory, TCR variables were selected using unadjusted p-values without false-discovery rate correction. Because multi-region sequencing of the tumors was not done, intratumor heterogeneity could not be ruled out. The highest T cell clonality was observed in uninvolved tumor-adjacent lung, where clonality exceeded that of tumor, suggesting that antigenic responses were more focused in uninvolved tumor-adjacent lung. A median of around 62 of the top 100 tumor clones turned up in the paired uninvolved adjacent lung, and under 30 of those clones also ranked among the top 100 of that same adjacent lung.

The sequenced sample was lung tumor tissue, obtained before any cancer treatment. Recombination connected TRBV5-1 to TRBJ1-6; confidence is insufficient to name the D gene. The source of this sequence is a man aged 35 to 69 with stage I lung adenocarcinoma. The CDR3 region reads CASSLVRDSGSPLHF. The bases are TGCGCCAGCAGCTTGGTTCGGGATTCGGGTTCACCCCTCCACTTT.